The following is a T cell receptor beta chain sequence with its context. Its antigen is still unknown. This same CDR3 is encoded by further DNA sequences in the sample. These data are taken from a study of cytomegalovirus exposure and HLA in healthy donors. Study-wide results and caveats: The presence/absence work took it that sequencing depth was about the same across donors. Most TCR sequences proved rare, with some public TCRs found in many donors.

60 Vbeta and 13 Jbeta primers were used in PCR. As originally analysed: Later work found 65 million to 90 million unique TCR beta chains, with about 10 million shared. Method: immunoSEQ multiplex PCR; TCRdb's copy keeps in-frame clones and lacks some. V and J calls and clone size are copied from that table; D and trimming were computed from the DNA. The repertoire includes around 170,000 clones, 60% to 85% of them detected once, and about 1.6% sits in the top ten. Trimming took 5 bases from V and 4 from J; bases not matched to a gene: 9. The CDR3 totals 14 residues. CDR1 and CDR2 (germline): SGHDT, YYEEEE.

The chain uses TRBV5-6 and TRBJ2-7; 7 positions match TRBD1. This receptor was taken from a man aged 18 to 30 in good health and CMV-seronegative. Sequenced: PBMCs. DNA for the CDR3: TGTGCCAGCAGTCGAACCGGGACAGATTACGAGCAGTACTTC. Residues: CASSRTGTDYEQYF.